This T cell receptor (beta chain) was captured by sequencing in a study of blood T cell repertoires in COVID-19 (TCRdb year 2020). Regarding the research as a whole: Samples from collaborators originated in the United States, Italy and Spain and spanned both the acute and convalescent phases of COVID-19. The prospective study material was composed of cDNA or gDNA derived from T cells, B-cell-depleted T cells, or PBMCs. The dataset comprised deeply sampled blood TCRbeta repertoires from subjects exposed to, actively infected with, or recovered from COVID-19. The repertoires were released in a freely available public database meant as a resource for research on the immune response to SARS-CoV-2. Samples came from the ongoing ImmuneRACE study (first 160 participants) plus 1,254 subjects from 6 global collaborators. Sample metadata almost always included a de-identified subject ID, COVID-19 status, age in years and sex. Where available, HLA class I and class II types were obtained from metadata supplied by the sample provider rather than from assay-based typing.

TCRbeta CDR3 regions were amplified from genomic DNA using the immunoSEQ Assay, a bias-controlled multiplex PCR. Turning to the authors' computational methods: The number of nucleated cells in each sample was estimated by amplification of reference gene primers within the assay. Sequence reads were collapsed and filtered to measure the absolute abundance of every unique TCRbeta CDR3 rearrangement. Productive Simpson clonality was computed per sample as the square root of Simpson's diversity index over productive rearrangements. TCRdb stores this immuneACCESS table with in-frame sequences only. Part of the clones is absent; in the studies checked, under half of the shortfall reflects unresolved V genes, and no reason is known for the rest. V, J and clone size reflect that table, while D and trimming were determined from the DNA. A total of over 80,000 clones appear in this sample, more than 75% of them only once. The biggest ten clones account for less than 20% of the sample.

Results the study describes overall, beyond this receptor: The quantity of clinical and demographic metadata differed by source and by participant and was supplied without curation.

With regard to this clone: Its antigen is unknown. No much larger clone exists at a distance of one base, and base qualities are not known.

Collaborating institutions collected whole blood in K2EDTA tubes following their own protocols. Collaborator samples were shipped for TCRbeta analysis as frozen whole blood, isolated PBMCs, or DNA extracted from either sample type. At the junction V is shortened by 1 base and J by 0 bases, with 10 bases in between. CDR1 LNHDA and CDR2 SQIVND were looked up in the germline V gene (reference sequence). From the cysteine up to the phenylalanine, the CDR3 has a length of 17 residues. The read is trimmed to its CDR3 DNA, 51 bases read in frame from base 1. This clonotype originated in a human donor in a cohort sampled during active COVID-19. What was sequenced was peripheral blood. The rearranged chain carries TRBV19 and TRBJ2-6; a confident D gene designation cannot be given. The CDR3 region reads CASSIGGGISGANVLTF. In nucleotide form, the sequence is TGTGCCAGTAGTATAGGTGGCGGAATCTCTGGGGCCAACGTCCTGACTTTC.